The 4 T cell receptor beta chains in this list originate from one sample, sequenced in a study of esophageal squamous cell carcinoma under preoperative chemotherapy. TCRdb processed the PCR reads anew with MiXCR; each CDR3 protein has one entry. Of about 15,000 distinct CDR3 sequences listed, roughly half were seen once; the top ten hold approximately 30%. Described time point: before preoperative PTX-NDP chemotherapy. The specimen was obtained from a patient given preoperative chemotherapy. The receptors here all came from a human donor with esophageal squamous cell carcinoma. The donor label of this sample is uncertain.

The rearrangement joins TRBV5-1 to TRBJ1-2; 7 bases agree with TRBD1. Germline CDR1 and CDR2: SGHRS and YFSETQ. V lost 4 bases, J lost 4 bases, and 13 bases stayed unmatched. This CDR3 comprises 16 residues. CDR3 loop: CASSLSKTGSGYGYTF. CDR3 DNA sequence: TGCGCCAGCAGCCTTTCCAAGACAGGGTCGGGCTATGGCTACACCTTC.

The rearrangement uses TRBV6-1 and TRBJ2-1, with a possible D match to TRBD2 (5 bases). The germline V gene encodes CDR1 MNHNS and CDR2 SASEGT. CDR3 length: 12 residues. Trimming pared 2 bases from V and 10 bases from J, leaving 9 bases between. CDR3: CASSEYEGEQFF. The CDR3 region has the DNA TGTGCCAGCAGTGAATACGAGGGAGAGCAGTTCTTC.

This clonotype was counted many times. The rearrangement links TRBV6-2 or TRBV6-3 to TRBJ2-3; D is uncertain. Germline CDR1 and CDR2: MNHEY and SVGEGT. V lost 4 bases and J lost 1, with 12 bases in between. The CDR3 loop spans 15 amino acids. This CDR3 is CASSSALEGTDTQYF. The CDR3, as DNA: TGTGCCAGCAGTTCGGCCCTAGAGGGCACAGATACGCAGTATTTT.

At least ten counts were recorded for this clonotype. The V and J genes are TRBV7-8 and TRBJ2-5, with 12 bases that match TRBD2. CDR3 size: 16 residues. V dropped 2 bases and J dropped 4; count of bases not matched to a gene: 5. Per germline, CDR1 SGHVS and CDR2 FQNEAQ. The CDR3: CASSLKRLAGVETQYF. In DNA form, the CDR3 reads TGTGCCAGCAGCTTAAAAAGACTAGCGGGAGTAGAGACCCAGTACTTC.